This T cell receptor (beta chain) emerged from a study of human T cells and chemical hapten exposure. Regarding the study as a whole: Sensitizing to DPC left TCRs with a frequency above 1 in 1000 unaltered.

The starting material, unfractionated whole blood, was used for total RNA extraction. J was trimmed by 2 bases and V by 6 bases; bases with no gene match: 9. The germline V gene encodes CDR1 DFQATT and CDR2 SNEGSKA (reference sequence). The CDR3 is made up of 15 amino acids. The table lists this clonotype with many counts. What it recognizes is unknown. Within the library, unique molecular identifiers were attached to each individual cDNA molecule. TCRdb re-called the 5' RACE reads through MiXCR, storing one row per CDR3 protein. The data contain 130,000 or so distinct CDR3 sequences, roughly 4.1% of them singletons.

The receptor was isolated from a female donor in good health. The chain is built from TRBV20-1 and TRBJ2-1; 8 bases are shared with TRBD1. CDR3 in DNA: TGCAGTGCAAAAATCCCGGGACAGGCCTACAATGAGCAGTTCTTC. It specifies CSAKIPGQAYNEQFF.